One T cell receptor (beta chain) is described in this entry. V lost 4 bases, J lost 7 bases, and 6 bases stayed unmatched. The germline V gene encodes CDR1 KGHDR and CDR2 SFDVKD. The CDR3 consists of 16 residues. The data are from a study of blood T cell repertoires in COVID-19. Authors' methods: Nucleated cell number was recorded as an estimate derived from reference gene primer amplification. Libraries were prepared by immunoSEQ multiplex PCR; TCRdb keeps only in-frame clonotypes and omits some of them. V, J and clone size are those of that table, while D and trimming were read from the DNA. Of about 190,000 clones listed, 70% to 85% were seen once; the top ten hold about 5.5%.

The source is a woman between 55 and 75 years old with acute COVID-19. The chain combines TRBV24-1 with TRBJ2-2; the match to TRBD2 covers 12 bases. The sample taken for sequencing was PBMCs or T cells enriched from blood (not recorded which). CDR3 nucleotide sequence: TGTGCCACCAGTGAGCCTAGCGGGGGGGCCATCGGGGAGCTGTTTTTT. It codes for CATSEPSGGAIGELFF.